A single sample is the source of the 27 T cell receptor beta chains below, sequenced in a study of OX40 agonist ivuxolimab in advanced cancers. Clones were read by immunoSEQ multiplex PCR, and TCRdb kept only the in-frame ones, dropping some. Of 80,000 or so clones in the sample, 75% to 90% were seen once. The sequencing used CD4+ or CD8+ T cells sorted from blood, collected in a trial of the OX40 agonist ivuxolimab. All receptors derive from an adult with an advanced solid tumor such as melanoma, head and neck, liver or kidney cancer.

In nucleotides, the CDR3 is TGCGCCAGCAGCTTGGGCAGAACTAGCACAGATACGCAGTATTTT. It is translated as CASSLGRTSTDTQYF. V usage is TRBV5-1 and J usage is TRBJ2-3; D not certain. Germline-derived CDR1 and CDR2 are SGHRS and YFSETQ. This CDR3 has 15 amino acids. Between the trimmed V and J ends, which lost 0 bases and 0 bases, there was a span of 8 bases.

V gene TRBV12-5 combines with J gene TRBJ2-7; D unclear. Germline V gene data show CDR1 as LGHNT and CDR2 as FRNRAP. CDR3 length: 13 amino acids. Trimming removed 1 base from V and 6 bases from J, with 10 bases in between. The CDR3 region is CASGLESRTEQYF. The DNA of the CDR3 is TGTGCTAGTGGTTTGGAATCCCGTACCGAGCAGTACTTC.

V gene TRBV6-5 combines with J gene TRBJ1-2; no clear D. The ends were cut back, 3 bases at V and 4 bases at J, with 12 bases in the middle. The CDR3 loop spans 14 amino acids. Per germline, CDR1 MNHEY and CDR2 SVGAGI. In DNA, the CDR3 is TGTGCCAGCAGTTATCGGGTGGAGAGCTATGGCTACACCTTC. As protein: CASSYRVESYGYTF.

The V call is TRBV18, the J call TRBJ2-7, with D maybe TRBD1 (6 bases). The CDR3 loop spans 14 amino acids. The germline V gene encodes CDR1 KGHSH and CDR2 LQKENI. The V gene lost 1 base and the J gene lost 4 bases, with 11 bases spanning the gap. The CDR3 loop is CASSPRQGTYEQYF. The CDR3 DNA sequence: TGTGCCAGCTCACCACGGCAGGGGACGTACGAGCAGTACTTC.

The chain links TRBV7-9 to TRBJ2-1; 7 positions agree with TRBD2. Germline assignment: CDR1 SEHNR and CDR2 FQNEAQ (reference sequence). Losses at the gene ends were 3 bases for V and 6 bases for J; bases not matched to a gene: 8. This CDR3 is 15 amino acids long. This chain's CDR3 is CASSFWGEGSNEQFF. The CDR3 DNA reads TGTGCCAGCAGCTTTTGGGGGGAGGGTAGCAATGAGCAGTTCTTC. The full variable domain, in which reference TRBV7-9 and TRBJ2-1 provide the parts outside the CDR3, is DTGVSQNPRHKITKRGQNVTFRCDPISEHNRLYWYRQTLGQGPEFLTYFQNEAQLEKSRLLSDRFSAERPKGSFSTLEIQRTEQGDSAMYLCASSFWGEGSNEQFFGPGTRLTVL.

The V call is TRBV28, the J call TRBJ2-7, with 8 bases identical to TRBD2. This CDR3 comprises 15 residues. From germline, CDR1 is MDHEN and CDR2 SYDVKM. V dropped 5 bases and J dropped 7; count of bases not matched to a gene: 13. CDR3 amino acids: CASSLFPGLGGEQYF. The DNA for the CDR3 is TGTGCCAGCAGTCTGTTTCCGGGACTAGGGGGAGAGCAGTACTTC.

The chain uses TRBV18 and TRBJ1-1; D is perhaps TRBD1 (5 bases). The CDR3 covers 14 residues. V lost 2 bases to trimming and J lost 4 bases, with 11 bases between them. CDR1 KGHSH and CDR2 LQKENI come from the germline V gene. CDR3 bases: TGTGCCAGCTCACCAAACTCCGGGGGCACTGAAGCTTTCTTT. Its protein is CASSPNSGGTEAFF.

The J gene is TRBJ2-1, the V gene TRBV25-1, with 8 bases aligning to TRBD2. The CDR3 is 14 amino acids. The ends lost 6 bases at V and 8 bases at J; junction bases unmatched: 9. Germline CDR1 and CDR2: MGHDK and SYGVNS. CDR3 residues: CASSRGREADEQFF. DNA of the CDR3: TGTGCCAGCAGCCGGGGGCGGGAGGCCGATGAGCAGTTCTTC.

V usage is TRBV6-5 and J usage is TRBJ2-3, with a weak D call TRBD1 (5 bases). The germline gives CDR1 MNHEY, CDR2 SVGAGI. CDR3 length: 15 amino acids. V lost 1 base to trimming and J lost 4 bases, with 12 bases between them. CDR3 amino acids: CASSYFQGLADTQYF. In DNA, the CDR3 is TGTGCCAGCAGTTACTTCCAGGGTCTGGCAGATACGCAGTATTTT.

The genes are TRBV4-2 and TRBJ1-2, with D possibly matching TRBD1 (5 bases). The CDR3 length is 15 residues. The V gene lost 0 bases and the J gene lost 7 bases, with 15 bases spanning the gap. The V gene's germline CDR1 is LGHNA and CDR2 YNFKEQ. The CDR3 coding sequence is TGTGCCAGCAGCCAAGATCGTCGGACTCAGGGTGGCTACACCTTC. This encodes CASSQDRRTQGGYTF.

This chain uses TRBV5-6 with TRBJ1-4; the D gene is possibly TRBD1 (5 bases). CDR1 is SGHDT and CDR2 is YYEEEE in the germline V gene. The V and J ends lost 4 bases and 2 bases respectively, with 12 bases between them. This CDR3 contains 15 residues. The CDR3 loop reads CASSPTGGTNEKLFF. CDR3 bases: TGTGCCAGCAGCCCTACGGGGGGGACTAATGAAAAACTGTTTTTT.

The chain links TRBV19 to TRBJ1-5, with 8 bases aligning to TRBD1. The CDR3 runs to 16 residues. V dropped 5 bases and J dropped 6; count of bases not matched to a gene: 12. Germline V gene lookup returns CDR1 LNHDA and CDR2 SQIVND (reference sequence). The CDR3 is CASSGGQGGFSQPQHF. CDR3 nucleotide sequence: TGTGCCAGTAGTGGCGGACAGGGAGGTTTTAGTCAGCCCCAGCATTTT.

The chain employs TRBV5-1 and TRBJ2-3; 15 nucleotides agree with TRBD2. The germline V gene encodes CDR1 SGHRS and CDR2 YFSETQ. The CDR3 is made up of 17 amino acids. The V segment lost 3 bases and the J segment 2 bases; nucleotides outside the gene matches: 4. The CDR3 nucleotides are TGCGCCAGCAGCTACGGGACTAGCGGGGGGACCACAGATACGCAGTATTTT. Translating gives CASSYGTSGGTTDTQYF.

The genes are TRBV7-9 and TRBJ1-5, with D possibly TRBD1 on 5 matching bases. V was cut by 1 base and J by 4 bases, with 11 bases left in between. The germline gives CDR1 SEHNR, CDR2 FQNEAQ (reference sequence). The CDR3 has 15 amino acids. In DNA, the CDR3 is TGTGCCAGCAGCTTAGGTGGGGGGTCTAATCAGCCCCAGCATTTT. This translates into CASSLGGGSNQPQHF.

This chain joins TRBV28 and TRBJ2-3; TRBD2 matches at 12 bases. The V gene's germline CDR1 is MDHEN and CDR2 SYDVKM. The CDR3 sequence is 18 residues long. V lost 4 bases and J lost 6; bases outside the gene matches: 14. For the CDR3, the DNA is TGTGCCAGCAGTTCGACACCTAGCGGGAGGGGACCAGGGGATACGCAGTATTTT. The encoded protein is CASSSTPSGRGPGDTQYF. The full variable domain, completed using reference TRBV28 and TRBJ2-3, is DVKVTQSSRYLVKRTGEKVFLECVQDMDHENMFWYRQDPGLGLRLIYFSYDVKMKEKGDIPEGYSVSREKKERFSLILESASTNQTSMYLCASSSTPSGRGPGDTQYFGPGTRLTVL.

The chain couples TRBV5-1 to TRBJ2-5; TRBD1 matches 10 bases. V trimming: 2 bases; J trimming: 2 bases; junction bases outside the gene matches: 3. The CDR3 totals 15 residues. Germline-derived CDR1 and CDR2 are SGHRS and YFSETQ. The CDR3, as DNA: TGCGCCAGCAGCTTAGGGGACAGGGGACAAGAGACCCAGTACTTC. Translating it yields CASSLGDRGQETQYF. The variable domain in full, with the rest retrieved from reference TRBV5-1 and TRBJ2-5, is KAGVTQTPRYLIKTRGQQVTLSCSPISGHRSVSWYQQTPGQGLQFLFEYFSETQRNKGNFPGRFSGRQFSNSRSEMNVSTLELGDSALYLCASSLGDRGQETQYFGPGTRLLVL.

J is TRBJ2-6 and V is TRBV7-2, with D uncertain. Germline loops: CDR1 SGHTA, CDR2 FQGNSA. The V end was cut by 5 bases, the J end by 4 bases, with 3 bases between. This CDR3 has 12 residues. The CDR3 nucleotides read TGTGCCAGCAGCCCCGGGGCCAACGTCCTGACTTTC. It yields the protein CASSPGANVLTF.

The chain employs TRBV6-6 and TRBJ1-4; 7 positions match TRBD1. Per the germline V gene, CDR1 is MNHNY and CDR2 is SVGAGI (reference sequence). V lost 2 bases, J lost 8 bases, and 5 bases stayed unmatched. CDR3 size: 14 residues. As DNA, the CDR3 is TGTGCCAGCAGTTACAGGGGGCGCCGGGAAAAACTGTTTTTT. This encodes CASSYRGRREKLFF.

The chain combines TRBV7-8 with TRBJ2-7, with D perhaps TRBD1 or TRBD2 (7 bases each). Trimming took 5 bases from V and 1 from J, leaving 21 bases between them. CDR3 length equals 17 residues. Germline V gene lookup returns CDR1 SGHVS and CDR2 FQNEAQ. The CDR3 sequence is CASSNRGGRENSYEQYF. CDR3 coding DNA: TGTGCCAGCAGCAACAGGGGCGGGCGGGAGAATTCCTACGAGCAGTACTTC.

The chain combines TRBV5-5 with TRBJ1-5; 7 bases agree with TRBD1. Germline CDR1 and CDR2: SGHKS and YYEKEE (reference sequence). This CDR3 has 15 amino acids. The junction had 4 bases not matched to a gene; V was cut back by 1 base and J by 3 bases. CDR3: CASSLTGVNNQPQHF. The CDR3 DNA reads as TGTGCCAGCAGCTTGACAGGGGTAAACAATCAGCCCCAGCATTTT.

V usage is TRBV9 and J usage is TRBJ1-2; unclear D gene. The V end lost 0 bases, the J end lost 4 bases, and 19 bases lay between the germline ends. This CDR3 has 17 amino acids. The germline V gene has CDR1 SGDLS and CDR2 YYNGEE. CDR3 bases: TGTGCCAGCAGCGTAGAACACCCCTCGAGGCCAGTCTATGGCTACACCTTC. It codes for CASSVEHPSRPVYGYTF.

This chain links TRBV7-3 with TRBJ2-3; 7 positions match TRBD1. Germline CDR1 is SGHTA and CDR2 is FQGTGA. There are 16 residues in the CDR3. V lost 5 bases, J lost 4 bases, and 12 bases stayed unmatched. The CDR3 DNA sequence: TGTGCCAGCAGCCCCAGACAGGGATTGGGGGCAGATACGCAGTATTTT. The encoded protein is CASSPRQGLGADTQYF.

The chain is built from TRBV5-4 and TRBJ2-3; maybe TRBD2 (6 bases). The CDR3 contains 14 residues. Germline CDR1 and CDR2: SGHNT and YYREEE (reference sequence). V was shortened by 5 bases and J by 0 bases, with 10 bases between the two germline ends. Written as DNA, the CDR3 is TGTGCCAGCAGGGGGAGGCCTAGCACAGATACGCAGTATTTT. Translating gives CASRGRPSTDTQYF.

This clone was detected only a few times. This sequence joins TRBV28 and TRBJ2-3; the D gene is possibly TRBD2 (6 bases). There are 16 residues in the CDR3. V lost 6 bases, J lost 0 bases, and 16 bases lay in between. Per germline, CDR1 MDHEN and CDR2 SYDVKM. The CDR3 nucleotides are TGTGCCAGCAGCCGGAACCTAGCGACGAGCACAGATACGCAGTATTTT. Its protein is CASSRNLATSTDTQYF.

The chain uses TRBV7-2 and TRBJ1-5; a weak D match, TRBD1 (5 bases). The CDR3 has 13 amino acids. V lost 6 bases and J lost 4, with 10 bases in between. CDR1 and CDR2 (germline): SGHTA, FQGNSA. CDR3 sequence: CASRLGRNQPQHF. CDR3 DNA sequence: TGTGCCAGCAGGCTGGGGCGGAATCAGCCCCAGCATTTT. The complete variable domain, with remaining parts taken from reference TRBV7-2 and TRBJ1-5, reads GAGVSQSPSNKVTEKGKDVELRCDPISGHTALYWYRQSLGQGLEFLIYFQGNSAPDKSGLPSDRFSAERTGGSVSTLTIQRTQQEDSAVYLCASRLGRNQPQHFGDGTRLSIL.

The V call is TRBV2, the J call TRBJ2-2; D is possibly TRBD1 or TRBD2 (6 bases each). The V end was cut by 3 bases, the J end by 5 bases, with 13 bases between. Germline V gene sequence: CDR1 SNHLY, CDR2 FYNNEI. CDR3 length equals 15 residues. The CDR3 sequence is CASSDRGAGTGELFF. The CDR3 nucleotides read TGTGCCAGCAGTGATAGGGGGGCGGGAACCGGGGAGCTGTTTTTT.

In this sample, this clone turned up once. The V call is TRBV5-1, the J call TRBJ1-1; 8 nucleotides align to TRBD1. Germline loops: CDR1 SGHRS, CDR2 YFSETQ. The CDR3 runs to 14 residues. J lost 1 base, V lost 4 bases, and 3 bases had no gene match. CDR3 protein: CASSRQGRNTEAFF. Here the CDR3 DNA reads TGCGCCAGCAGCCGACAGGGGCGGAACACTGAAGCTTTCTTT.